The rows below give T cell receptor beta chains drawn from one sample of a study of T-cell memory formation after mild COVID-19. TCRdb recomputed calls from the 5' RACE reads with MiXCR, one row per CDR3 protein. The sample holds 10,000 to 15,000 distinct CDR3 sequences, about a sixth seen once. Sample: PBMCs or a T cell subset sorted from them (not recorded which). The receptors stem from a man aged 18 to 29 who had mild COVID-19 (a few samples of this study predate the infection). Cell type and time point are not known. The CDR3 runs from the conserved cysteine through the conserved F or W. A D gene is named only where the DNA matches it firmly. Not every row has a clone size; where given, it reads once, few, many or a size class.

d_call,j_call,clone_size,v_call,cdr3_aa,cdr3_nt
TRBD1,TRBJ1-2,few,TRBV7-9,CASSPRQGYGYTF,TGTGCCAGCAGCCCACGACAGGGCTATGGCTACACCTTC
NA,TRBJ1-6,NA,TRBV6-5,CASTTEEGNNSPLHF,TGTGCCAGCACCACCGAGGAGGGGAATAATTCACCCCTCCACTTT
TRBD1,TRBJ1-5,many,TRBV12-3/TRBV12-4,CASSVGDRITPQHF,TGTGCCAGCAGTGTAGGGGACAGAATAACGCCCCAGCATTTT
NA,TRBJ1-6,NA,TRBV7-9,CASSLEQVNSPLHF,TGTGCCAGCAGCTTAGAGCAGGTCAATTCACCCCTCCACTTT
NA,TRBJ1-2,NA,TRBV28,CASSFRANYGYTF,TGTGCCAGCAGTTTCCGAGCTAACTATGGCTACACCTTC
TRBD1,TRBJ1-2,NA,TRBV4-3,CASSQGAQGWGGYTF,TGCGCCAGCAGCCAAGGGGCACAGGGGTGGGGTGGCTACACCTTC
NA,TRBJ2-4,many,TRBV4-3,CASSQGASRILAKNIQYF,TGCGCCAGCAGCCAAGGGGCTTCACGTATTCTAGCCAAAAACATTCAGTACTTC
NA,TRBJ1-1,many,TRBV6-6,CASRNSNEAFF,TGTGCCAGCAGGAACAGTAATGAAGCTTTCTTT
NA,TRBJ2-7,many,TRBV7-9,CASSLPRGLWHEQYF,TGTGCCAGCAGCTTACCAAGAGGCCTATGGCACGAGCAGTACTTC
NA,TRBJ1-2,NA,TRBV6-1,CASSAGFSTNYGYTF,TGTGCCAGCAGTGCGGGCTTCTCCACTAACTATGGCTACACCTTC
NA,TRBJ1-1,many,TRBV15,CATQSTGNTEAFF,TGTGCCACCCAATCCACAGGGAACACTGAAGCTTTCTTT
NA,TRBJ2-3,many,TRBV7-6,CASSTRPRGTQYF,TGTGCCAGCAGCACCCGACCCCGAGGTACGCAGTATTTT
NA,TRBJ1-2,NA,TRBV6-6,CASSDGGEGGNYGYTF,TGTGCCAGCAGTGACGGAGGGGAAGGGGGTAACTATGGCTACACCTTC
NA,TRBJ2-1,many,TRBV15,CATSKDYNEQFF,TGTGCCACCAGCAAGGACTACAATGAGCAGTTCTTC
TRBD1,TRBJ1-6,many,TRBV13,CASSSEYRGNSPLHF,TGTGCCAGCAGCTCCGAATACAGGGGCAATTCACCCCTCCACTTT
TRBD2,TRBJ2-5,many,TRBV6-6,CASSYFLAGGQETQYF,TGTGCCAGCAGTTACTTTCTAGCGGGGGGGCAGGAGACCCAGTACTTC
NA,TRBJ2-7,few,TRBV4-2,CASSQDKTGPNEQYF,TGTGCCAGCAGCCAAGATAAAACAGGCCCGAACGAGCAGTACTTC
NA,TRBJ1-2,NA,TRBV14,CASSQPWGRLSGYTF,TGTGCCAGCAGCCAACCCTGGGGCAGGCTAAGTGGCTACACCTTC
TRBD2,TRBJ2-3,NA,TRBV27,CASSPGLALDTQYF,TGTGCCAGCAGTCCCGGACTAGCATTGGATACGCAGTATTTT
TRBD1,TRBJ1-1,NA,TRBV28,CASSLWDRAEIEAFF,TGTGCCAGCAGTTTATGGGACAGGGCGGAAATTGAAGCTTTCTTT
NA,TRBJ2-7,NA,TRBV7-6,CASSSTPTVGEQYF,TGTGCCAGCAGCTCCACCCCGACAGTGGGCGAGCAGTACTTC
TRBD2,TRBJ2-1,many,TRBV7-2,CASRVAGGPNEQFF,TGTGCCAGCAGAGTGGCGGGGGGGCCTAATGAGCAGTTCTTC
NA,TRBJ2-1,NA,TRBV14,CASSQLVASYNEQFF,TGTGCCAGCAGCCAACTAGTCGCCTCCTACAATGAGCAGTTCTTC
NA,TRBJ2-3,many,TRBV7-9,CAAGWAADTQYF,TGTGCCGCAGGGTGGGCCGCAGATACGCAGTATTTT
NA,TRBJ1-3,NA,TRBV20-1,CSAGRSPSGNTIYF,TGCAGTGCGGGACGGAGTCCCTCTGGAAACACCATATATTTT
NA,TRBJ1-6,NA,TRBV28,CASSLSSYNSPLHF,TGTGCCAGCAGTCTTAGCTCCTATAATTCACCCCTCCACTTT
NA,TRBJ1-1,many,TRBV6-2/TRBV6-3,CASSYTGAAAFF,TGTGCCAGCAGTTACACGGGGGCTGCAGCTTTCTTT
TRBD1,TRBJ1-5,many,TRBV4-1,CASSLHRGLSQPQHF,TGCGCCAGCAGCCTCCACAGGGGGCTTAGTCAGCCCCAGCATTTT
NA,TRBJ1-1,few,TRBV6-2/TRBV6-3,CASSPGGESTEAFF,TGTGCCAGCAGCCCCGGGGGGGAGAGCACTGAAGCTTTCTTT
TRBD1,TRBJ1-1,NA,TRBV3-1,CASSQLGTGGPEAFF,TGTGCCAGCAGCCAGTTAGGGACAGGGGGCCCTGAAGCTTTCTTT
NA,TRBJ2-2,many,TRBV7-6,CASSYGQITGELFF,TGTGCCAGCAGCTACGGACAGATCACCGGGGAGCTGTTTTTT
NA,TRBJ1-2,medium-sized,TRBV11-2,CASSLDPFLGRPNYGYTF,TGTGCCAGCAGCTTAGATCCCTTCTTAGGACGGCCTAACTATGGCTACACCTTC
TRBD1,TRBJ1-2,few,TRBV29-1,CSVDGTDSLYGYTF,TGCAGCGTCGACGGGACAGATTCATTATATGGCTACACCTTC
NA,TRBJ1-6,medium-sized,TRBV7-2,CASSPLHNSPLHF,TGTGCCAGCAGCCCTCTACATAATTCACCCCTCCACTTT
NA,TRBJ1-2,NA,TRBV6-7,CASSYSEAGGYTF,TGTGCCAGCAGTTACTCGGAGGCGGGAGGCTACACCTTC
NA,TRBJ2-3,many,TRBV12-3/TRBV12-4,CASSFSLSIVSKDTQYF,TGTGCCAGCAGTTTTTCTCTAAGTATCGTTAGTAAGGATACGCAGTATTTT
NA,TRBJ2-2,few,TRBV14,CASSQGRYTGELFF,TGTGCCAGCAGCCAAGGGCGGTACACCGGGGAGCTGTTTTTT
TRBD2,TRBJ2-1,NA,TRBV7-2,CASSLSSGGLYEQFF,TGTGCCAGCAGCTTAAGTAGCGGGGGGCTGTATGAGCAGTTCTTC
TRBD1,TRBJ2-2,few,TRBV20-1,CSAMDRRRRELFF,TGCAGTGCGATGGACAGGAGGCGGAGGGAGCTGTTTTTT
NA,TRBJ2-1,NA,TRBV5-4,CASSFNSVNEQFF,TGTGCCAGCAGCTTTAATAGCGTGAATGAGCAGTTCTTC
TRBD2,TRBJ2-5,few,TRBV7-2,CASSLPAGKLQETQYF,TGTGCCAGCAGCTTACCAGCGGGGAAACTCCAAGAGACCCAGTACTTC
TRBD2,TRBJ2-5,few,TRBV9,CASSSYSGGPAETQYF,TGTGCCAGCAGCTCCTATAGCGGGGGCCCCGCGGAGACCCAGTACTTC
NA,TRBJ2-7,once,TRBV6-6,CASSYSGPPGQYF,TGTGCCAGCAGTTACTCGGGCCCGCCGGGGCAGTACTTC
NA,TRBJ2-5,NA,TRBV5-1,CASSSSPASYQETQYF,TGCGCCAGCAGCTCGAGTCCAGCTTCGTACCAAGAGACCCAGTACTTC
TRBD2,TRBJ2-2,NA,TRBV4-1,CASSQNGLAGGELFF,TGCGCCAGCAGCCAGAACGGACTAGCCGGCGGGGAGCTGTTTTTT
TRBD1,TRBJ2-3,few,TRBV11-2,CASQTIPRDRRSDTQYF,TGTGCCAGCCAGACCATCCCCCGGGACAGGCGATCGGATACGCAGTATTTT
NA,TRBJ1-5,few,TRBV7-8,CASSLVGANQPQHF,TGTGCCAGCAGCTTAGTCGGAGCGAATCAGCCCCAGCATTTT
TRBD1,TRBJ1-1,many,TRBV27,CASSLTGDEGTEAFF,TGTGCCAGCAGTTTAACAGGGGACGAGGGGACTGAAGCTTTCTTT
NA,TRBJ2-7,many,TRBV7-2,CASSFGVVRGRSSYEQYF,TGTGCCAGCAGCTTTGGAGTAGTGAGGGGAAGGAGCTCCTACGAGCAGTACTTC
TRBD2,TRBJ2-1,NA,TRBV19,CATAGTSGYNEQFF,TGTGCCACCGCCGGGACTAGCGGGTACAATGAGCAGTTCTTC
NA,TRBJ2-7,few,TRBV11-1,CASSSLRGQSSYEQYF,TGTGCCAGCAGCTCCCTGAGAGGGCAAAGCTCCTACGAGCAGTACTTC